The present TCR beta chain was sequenced within a study of OX40 agonist ivuxolimab in advanced cancers. Turning to the study itself: Ivuxolimab was delivered to patients intravenously every 2 weeks at doses spanning 0.01 to 10 mg/kg. Partial responses were seen in three patients, one with hepatocellular carcinoma and two with cutaneous melanoma.

Sequenced by immunoSEQ multiplex PCR; TCRdb stores in-frame clones only, minus some. The sample has tens of thousands of clones, 70% to 90% seen once. Notes on the study in general: Some patients who did not respond also had low normalized T-cell clonal expansion.

Note on this clone: The antigen is unknown.

The CDR3 has 15 residues. V lost 2 bases and J lost 4, with 14 bases in between. Germline V gene sequence: CDR1 MDHEN, CDR2 SYDVKM. A history of autoimmune disease or systemic immunosuppression excluded patients. The chain has TRBV28 and TRBJ1-1, with D hard to call. The TCR originated in an adult with an advanced solid tumor such as melanoma, head and neck, liver or kidney cancer. Sample: CD4+ or CD8+ T cells sorted from blood, taken in a trial of the OX40 agonist ivuxolimab. CDR3 coding DNA: TGTGCCAGCAGTTTAAGTCCCGCTATCAGCACTGAAGCTTTCTTT. The encoded protein is CASSLSPAISTEAFF.